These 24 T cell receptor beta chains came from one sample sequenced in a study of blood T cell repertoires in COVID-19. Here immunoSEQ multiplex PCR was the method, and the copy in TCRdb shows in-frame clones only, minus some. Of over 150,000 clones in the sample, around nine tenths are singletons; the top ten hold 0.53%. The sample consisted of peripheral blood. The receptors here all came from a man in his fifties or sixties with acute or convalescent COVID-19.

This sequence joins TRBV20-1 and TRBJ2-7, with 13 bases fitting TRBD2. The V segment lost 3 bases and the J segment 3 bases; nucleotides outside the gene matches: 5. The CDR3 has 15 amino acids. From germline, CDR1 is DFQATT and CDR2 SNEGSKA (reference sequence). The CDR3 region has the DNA TGCAGTGCTAGTCGCAGGACTAGCGGGAGCTACGAGCAGTACTTC. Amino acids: CSASRRTSGSYEQYF.

Here the CDR3 DNA reads TGTGCCACCAGTGGGGGCTCAGATGAAAAACTGTTTTTT. As protein: CATSGGSDEKLFF. This chain links TRBV24-1 with TRBJ1-4; a possible D gene is TRBD1 (5 bases). Germline CDR1 and CDR2: KGHDR and SFDVKD. Trimming shortened V by 5 bases and J by 6 bases, and 9 bases separated the two germline ends. The CDR3 loop spans 13 amino acids.

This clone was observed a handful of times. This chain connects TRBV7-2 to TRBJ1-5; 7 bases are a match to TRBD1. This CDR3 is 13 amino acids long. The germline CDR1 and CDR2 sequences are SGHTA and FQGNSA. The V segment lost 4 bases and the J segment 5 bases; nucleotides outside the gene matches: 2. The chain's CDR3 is CASSSRGDQPQHF. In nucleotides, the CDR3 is TGTGCCAGCAGCTCCAGGGGGGATCAGCCCCAGCATTTT.

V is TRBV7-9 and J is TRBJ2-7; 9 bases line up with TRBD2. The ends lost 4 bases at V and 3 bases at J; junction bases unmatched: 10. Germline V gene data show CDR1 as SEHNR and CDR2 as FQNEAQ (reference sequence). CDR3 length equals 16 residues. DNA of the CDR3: TGTGCCAGCAGCTCCAACCCGCGGGAGGGGGACTACGAGCAGTACTTC. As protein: CASSSNPREGDYEQYF.

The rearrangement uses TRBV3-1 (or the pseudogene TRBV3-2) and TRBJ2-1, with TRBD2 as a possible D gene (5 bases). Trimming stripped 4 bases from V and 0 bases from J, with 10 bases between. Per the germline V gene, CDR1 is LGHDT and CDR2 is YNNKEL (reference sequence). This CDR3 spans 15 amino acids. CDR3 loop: CASSRAGGSYNEQFF. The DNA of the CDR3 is TGTGCCAGCAGCCGGGCGGGCGGCTCCTACAATGAGCAGTTCTTC.

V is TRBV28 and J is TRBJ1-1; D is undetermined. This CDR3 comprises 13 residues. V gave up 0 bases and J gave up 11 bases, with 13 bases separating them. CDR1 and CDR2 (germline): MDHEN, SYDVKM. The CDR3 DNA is TGTGCCAGCAGTTTATGGCAAGAGCCCTGGGCTTTCTTT. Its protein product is CASSLWQEPWAFF. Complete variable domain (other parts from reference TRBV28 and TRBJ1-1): DVKVTQSSRYLVKRTGEKVFLECVQDMDHENMFWYRQDPGLGLRLIYFSYDVKMKEKGDIPEGYSVSREKKERFSLILESASTNQTSMYLCASSLWQEPWAFFGQGTRLTVV.

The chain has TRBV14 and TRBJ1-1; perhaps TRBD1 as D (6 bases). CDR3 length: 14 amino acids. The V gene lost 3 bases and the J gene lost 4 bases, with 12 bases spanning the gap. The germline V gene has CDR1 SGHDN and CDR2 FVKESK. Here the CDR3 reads CASSHLDRSTEAFF. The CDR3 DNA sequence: TGTGCCAGCAGCCACCTCGACAGGAGCACTGAAGCTTTCTTT.

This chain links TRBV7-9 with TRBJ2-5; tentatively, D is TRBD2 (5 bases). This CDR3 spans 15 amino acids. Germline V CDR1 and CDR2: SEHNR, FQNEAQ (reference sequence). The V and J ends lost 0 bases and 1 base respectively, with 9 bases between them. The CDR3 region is CASSLAQRAQETQYF. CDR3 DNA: TGTGCCAGCAGCTTAGCCCAGAGGGCCCAAGAGACCCAGTACTTC. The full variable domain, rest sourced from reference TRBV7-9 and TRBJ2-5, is DTGVSQNPRHKITKRGQNVTFRCDPISEHNRLYWYRQTLGQGPEFLTYFQNEAQLEKSRLLSDRFSAERPKGSFSTLEIQRTEQGDSAMYLCASSLAQRAQETQYFGPGTRLLVL.

The CDR3 protein is CASSQGTSTDTQYF. For the CDR3, the DNA is TGCGCCAGCAGCCAAGGGACAAGCACAGATACGCAGTATTTT. The rearrangement joins TRBV4-1 to TRBJ2-3; TRBD1 might be the D (5 bases). The germline gives CDR1 MGHRA, CDR2 YSYEKL. The CDR3 contains 14 residues. The V end lost 1 base, the J end lost 0 bases, and 5 bases lay between the germline ends.

CDR3 DNA: TGTGCCAGCAGCTTAGAACAACCGAACACTGAAGCTTTCTTT. Translating gives CASSLEQPNTEAFF. The chain links TRBV7-2 to TRBJ1-1, with D uncertain. The V and J ends lost 1 base and 1 base respectively, with 7 bases between them. From germline, CDR1 is SGHTA and CDR2 FQGNSA. The CDR3 loop spans 14 amino acids.

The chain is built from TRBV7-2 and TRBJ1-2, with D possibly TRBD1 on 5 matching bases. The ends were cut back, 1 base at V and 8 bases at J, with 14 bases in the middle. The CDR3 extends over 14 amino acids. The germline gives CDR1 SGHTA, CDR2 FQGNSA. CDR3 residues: CASSLGVEKGGYTF. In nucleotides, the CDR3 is TGTGCCAGCAGCTTAGGGGTTGAAAAGGGGGGCTACACCTTC.

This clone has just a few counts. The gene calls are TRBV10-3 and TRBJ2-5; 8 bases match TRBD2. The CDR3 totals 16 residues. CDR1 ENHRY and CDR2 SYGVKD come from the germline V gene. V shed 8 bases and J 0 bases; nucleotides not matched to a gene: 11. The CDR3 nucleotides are TGTGCCATCGGGGGGGGCGGTAGCGGGGACCAAGAGACCCAGTACTTC. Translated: CAIGGGGSGDQETQYF.

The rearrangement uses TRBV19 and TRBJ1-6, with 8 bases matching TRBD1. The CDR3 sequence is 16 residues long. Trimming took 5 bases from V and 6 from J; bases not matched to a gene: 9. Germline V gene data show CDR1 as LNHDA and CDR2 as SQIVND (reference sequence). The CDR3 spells CASSSTHRGANSPLHF. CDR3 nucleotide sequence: TGTGCCAGTAGTTCTACCCACAGGGGGGCTAATTCACCCCTCCACTTT.

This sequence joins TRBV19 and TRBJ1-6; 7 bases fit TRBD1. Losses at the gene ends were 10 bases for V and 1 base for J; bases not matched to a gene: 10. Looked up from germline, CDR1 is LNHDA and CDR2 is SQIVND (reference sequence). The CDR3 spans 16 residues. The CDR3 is CATGKGQVSYNSPLHF. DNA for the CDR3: TGTGCCACCGGGAAAGGACAGGTTTCCTATAATTCACCCCTCCACTTT.

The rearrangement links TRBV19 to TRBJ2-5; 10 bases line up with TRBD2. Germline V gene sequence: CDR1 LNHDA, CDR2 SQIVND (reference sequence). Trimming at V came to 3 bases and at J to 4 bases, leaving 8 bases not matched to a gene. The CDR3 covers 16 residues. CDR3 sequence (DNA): TGTGCCAGTAGTATCGTGGCTAGCGGGAGACGAGAGACCCAGTACTTC. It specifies CASSIVASGRRETQYF.

The CDR3 DNA sequence: TGTGCAAGTCGCCCAAGGGACAGGGGGGACAATCAGCCCCAGCATTTT. This codes for CASRPRDRGDNQPQHF. The chain couples TRBV12-2 to TRBJ1-5; TRBD1, the table's D call, lacks a check against the DNA. TRBV12-2 is assigned pseudogene status. This CDR3 is 16 amino acids long.

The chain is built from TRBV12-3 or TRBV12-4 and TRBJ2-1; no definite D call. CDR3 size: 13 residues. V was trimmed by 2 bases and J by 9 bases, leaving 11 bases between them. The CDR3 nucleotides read TGTGCCAGCAGTTTATTAGTGAACGGTGAGCAGTTCTTC. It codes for CASSLLVNGEQFF.

The chain's CDR3 is CASSRDSDQPQHF. CDR3 nucleotide sequence: TGTGCCAGCAGCAGGGACAGTGATCAGCCCCAGCATTTT. The V gene is TRBV7-9, the J gene TRBJ1-5, with TRBD1 matching over 7 bases. The V gene end was trimmed by 5 bases and the J gene end by 5 bases; junction bases not matched to a gene: 3. The CDR3 contains 13 residues. Germline V CDR1 and CDR2: SEHNR, FQNEAQ (reference sequence).

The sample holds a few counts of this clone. CDR3 in amino acids: CATRQGFNQPQHF. Written as DNA, the CDR3 is TGTGCCACCAGACAGGGGTTTAATCAGCCCCAGCATTTT. J is TRBJ1-5 and V is TRBV19, with 8 positions matching TRBD1. The V gene's germline CDR1 is LNHDA and CDR2 SQIVND (reference sequence). With V trimmed by 10 bases and J by 4 bases, 6 bases remained unmatched. The CDR3 is 13 residues long.

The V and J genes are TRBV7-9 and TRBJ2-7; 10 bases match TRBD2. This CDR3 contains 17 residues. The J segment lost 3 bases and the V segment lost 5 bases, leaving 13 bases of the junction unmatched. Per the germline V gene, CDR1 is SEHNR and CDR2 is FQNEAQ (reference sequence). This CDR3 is CASSRTGGRTSGYEQYF. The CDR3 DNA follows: TGTGCCAGCAGCCGTACGGGGGGAAGGACTAGCGGCTACGAGCAGTACTTC.

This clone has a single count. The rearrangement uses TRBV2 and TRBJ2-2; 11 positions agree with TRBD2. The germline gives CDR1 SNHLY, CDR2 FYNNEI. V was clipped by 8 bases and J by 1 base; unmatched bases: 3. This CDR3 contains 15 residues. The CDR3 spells CASGGTSGNTGELFF. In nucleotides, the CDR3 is TGTGCCAGCGGGGGGACTAGCGGGAACACCGGGGAGCTGTTTTTT.

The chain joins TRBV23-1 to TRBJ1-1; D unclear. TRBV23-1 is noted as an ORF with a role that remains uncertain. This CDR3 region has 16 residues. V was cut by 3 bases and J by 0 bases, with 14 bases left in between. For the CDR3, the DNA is TGCGCCAGCAGTCAGGTACAGCAACGATTGAACACTGAAGCTTTCTTT. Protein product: CASSQVQQRLNTEAFF.

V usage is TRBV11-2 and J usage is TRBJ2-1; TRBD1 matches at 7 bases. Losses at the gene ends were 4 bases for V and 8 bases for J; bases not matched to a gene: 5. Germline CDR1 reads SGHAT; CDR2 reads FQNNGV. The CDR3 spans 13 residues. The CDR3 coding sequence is TGTGCCAGCAGCTCACCGACAGGGCATGAGCAGTTCTTC. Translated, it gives CASSSPTGHEQFF.

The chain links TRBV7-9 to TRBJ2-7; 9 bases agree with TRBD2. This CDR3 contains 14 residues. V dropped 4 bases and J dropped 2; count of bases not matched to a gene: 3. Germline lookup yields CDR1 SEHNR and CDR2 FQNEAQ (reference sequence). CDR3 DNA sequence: TGTGCCAGCAGCTCGGGACTAGCACCCTACGAGCAGTACTTC. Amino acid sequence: CASSSGLAPYEQYF.